The sequence of this T cell receptor beta chain was determined in a study of T cell repertoires in cytomegalovirus infection. For the study at large: A matching HLA type, together with CMV infection, was signaled by public TCR beta signatures. Study conclusions and caveats: Of the TCR beta families, the public ones yielded a cumulative frequency that identified carriers of CMV plus the relevant HLA.

The CDR3 is 14 amino acids. Germline V gene lookup returns CDR1 MNHNS and CDR2 SASEGT. Trimming took off 7 bases at V and 2 bases at J, with 15 bases between the two ends. Points on this clonotype: Antigen unknown.

TCRdb recomputed calls from the reads with MiXCR, one row per CDR3 protein. The sample contains approximately 590,000 distinct CDR3 sequences, 40% of which appear only once. The material was cultured PBMCs, obtained from culture after CMV antigen stimulation. V gene TRBV6-1 combines with J gene TRBJ2-7; D gene ambiguous. The TCR sequence derives from a human donor in good health (CMV status not recorded). Some clones in this sample may be carry-over from other donors' samples. The CDR3 loop reads CASTPRVYPYEQYF. CDR3 in DNA: TGTGCCAGCACCCCACGGGTGTACCCCTACGAGCAGTACTTC.